Below are 27 T cell receptor beta chains sequenced from a single sample in a study of T-cell memory formation after mild COVID-19. MiXCR, applied by TCRdb to the 5' RACE reads, yields one record per CDR3 protein. The table includes hundreds of thousands of distinct CDR3 sequences, roughly 18% detected once. Input material: PBMCs or a T cell subset sorted from them (not recorded which). The origin of the receptors is an adult woman who had mild COVID-19 (a few samples of this study predate the infection). Cell type and time point are not known.

This clonotype was picked up many times. The gene calls are TRBV6-6 and TRBJ2-3; TRBD1 aligns across 12 bases. CDR1 and CDR2 from the germline V gene are MNHNY and SVGAGI (reference sequence). The V and J ends lost 2 bases and 8 bases, in that order; junction bases with no gene match: 8. The CDR3 sequence is 16 residues long. CDR3 residues: CASSYPRDRGRLTQYF. The DNA for the CDR3 is TGTGCCAGCAGTTACCCCCGGGACAGGGGGCGTCTTACGCAGTATTTT.

This CDR3 reads CASSQDMVGEKFF. The CDR3 nucleotides are TGCGCCAGCAGCCAAGATATGGTCGGCGAGAAGTTCTTC. The chain employs TRBV4-3 and TRBJ2-1; D not certain. The length of the CDR3 is 13 residues. Looked up from germline, CDR1 is LGHNA and CDR2 is YSLEER. V dropped 0 bases and J dropped 14 bases, with 14 bases sitting between them.

This chain joins TRBV5-1 and TRBJ1-1; D is undetermined. This CDR3 spans 13 amino acids. Germline CDR1 and CDR2: SGHRS and YFSETQ. V gave up 0 bases and J gave up 12 bases, with 15 bases separating them. The CDR3, as DNA: TGCGCCAGCAGCTTGGTGAAGGGTTTGAAGACTTTCTTT. Amino acids: CASSLVKGLKTFF.

This clonotype was seen a few times. The J gene is TRBJ1-4, the V gene TRBV30; D is uncertain. The ends were cut back, 3 bases at V and 13 bases at J, with 24 bases in the middle. The CDR3 has 15 residues. CDR1 and CDR2 (germline): GTSNPN, SVGIG (reference sequence). The CDR3 protein is CAWSPTDLSEGRLFF. CDR3 sequence (DNA): TGTGCCTGGAGCCCAACGGATCTTTCTGAGGGAAGACTGTTTTTT.

The sample holds a few counts of this clonotype. The chain recombines TRBV24-1 with TRBJ2-1, with 9 bases aligning to TRBD1. This CDR3 is 14 amino acids long. Trimming took 9 bases from V and 8 from J; bases not matched to a gene: 10. Germline V gene data show CDR1 as KGHDR and CDR2 as SFDVKD. The CDR3 DNA follows: TGTGCCACCTCGGGACAGGGTGTACGATATGAGCAGTTCTTC. This encodes CATSGQGVRYEQFF.

The chain has TRBV19 and TRBJ2-3; 8 bases line up with TRBD1. Germline CDR1 LNHDA, CDR2 SQIVND (reference sequence). The CDR3 consists of 14 residues. V trimming: 4 bases; J trimming: 4 bases; junction bases outside the gene matches: 4. The CDR3 DNA reads TGTGCCAGTAGTAACAGGGGGTATGCAGATACGCAGTATTTT. Translated, it gives CASSNRGYADTQYF.

J is TRBJ2-7 and V is TRBV4-3, with D perhaps matching TRBD1 (5 bases). The V end was cut by 1 base, the J end by 5 bases, with 9 bases between. There are 13 residues in the CDR3. The germline V gene has CDR1 LGHNA and CDR2 YSLEER. CDR3 sequence reads: CASSQATRDEQYF. DNA of the CDR3: TGCGCCAGCAGCCAAGCCACCAGGGACGAGCAGTACTTC.

V usage is TRBV9 and J usage is TRBJ2-2; 8 bases are a match to TRBD1. Germline lookup yields CDR1 SGDLS and CDR2 YYNGEE. The CDR3 runs 15 residues. Trimming removed 0 bases from V and 9 bases from J; junction bases left unmatched: 7. CDR3 sequence: CASSVGAGGSWELFF. Here the CDR3 DNA reads TGTGCCAGCAGCGTAGGGGCAGGGGGCTCCTGGGAGCTGTTTTTT.

The chain combines TRBV2 with TRBJ2-7; the D call may be TRBD1 or TRBD2 (7 bases each). V lost 3 bases and J 2 bases, leaving 11 bases between the germline ends. The CDR3 covers 14 residues. Germline loops: CDR1 SNHLY, CDR2 FYNNEI. The CDR3, as DNA: TGTGCCAGCAGTGACAGGGGGGGAACCTACGAGCAGTACTTC. It translates to CASSDRGGTYEQYF. Supplemented by reference TRBV2 and TRBJ2-7, the full variable domain reads EPEVTQTPSHQVTQMGQEVILRCVPISNHLYFYWYRQILGQKVEFLVSFYNNEISEKSEIFDDQFSVERPDGSNFTLKIRSTKLEDSAMYFCASSDRGGTYEQYFGPGTRLTVT.

This clonotype has more than one count but fewer than ten. V usage is TRBV5-1 and J usage is TRBJ2-2, with no clear D. V lost 5 bases to trimming and J lost 4 bases, with 12 bases between them. The V gene's germline CDR1 is SGHRS and CDR2 YFSETQ. The CDR3 totals 14 residues. The CDR3 protein is CASRPVELTGELFF. CDR3 DNA sequence: TGCGCCAGCAGACCGGTAGAGCTCACCGGGGAGCTGTTTTTT.

This clonotype occurred a few times. The chain recombines TRBV3-1 with TRBJ1-5, with a tentative D call TRBD1 (6 bases). This CDR3 region has 15 residues. Deletions cut 5 bases from V and 8 bases from J, with 19 bases between. Germline CDR1 is LGHDT and CDR2 is YNNKEL (reference sequence). The CDR3 protein is CASSSTTGSREPQHF. CDR3 coding DNA: TGTGCCAGCAGCTCCACAACAGGGTCGCGGGAGCCCCAGCATTTT.

This clonotype was seen only a few times. The J gene is TRBJ2-4, the V gene TRBV29-1, with 7 bases identical to TRBD1. The V and J ends lost 5 bases and 0 bases, in that order; junction bases with no gene match: 4. This CDR3 is built from 14 residues. The germline CDR1 and CDR2 sequences are SQVTM and ANQGSEA. In DNA form, the CDR3 reads TGCAGCGTTCATGACAGGGTAGCCAAAAACATTCAGTACTTC. Translated, it gives CSVHDRVAKNIQYF.

This clonotype was counted between two and nine times. CDR3 sequence (DNA): TGTGCCAGCAGCCCGGGGGTGGCCGGGGAGCTGTTTTTT. This translates into CASSPGVAGELFF. The chain combines TRBV7-9 with TRBJ2-2; D possibly corresponds to TRBD2 (6 bases). CDR1 and CDR2 from the germline V gene are SEHNR and FQNEAQ (reference sequence). The CDR3 contains 13 residues. V lost 5 bases and J 6 bases, leaving 10 bases between the germline ends.

The CDR3 spells CASSRGLAGTDTQYF. The CDR3 DNA sequence: TGTGCCAGCAGTCGCGGACTAGCGGGTACAGATACGCAGTATTTT. The chain has TRBV12-3 or TRBV12-4 and TRBJ2-3, with 11 nucleotides matching TRBD2. The J segment lost 3 bases and the V segment lost 5 bases, leaving 4 bases of the junction unmatched. This CDR3 comprises 15 residues.

This clonotype was observed a handful of times. As DNA, the CDR3 is TGTGCCAGCAGTTACGAAGCGGGAGGCTACAATGAGCAGTTCTTC. Residues: CASSYEAGGYNEQFF. The genes are TRBV6-5 and TRBJ2-1; 9 positions agree with TRBD2. CDR1 and CDR2 (germline): MNHEY, SVGAGI. The CDR3 sequence is 15 residues long. Losses at the gene ends were 2 bases for V and 3 bases for J; bases not matched to a gene: 2.

This rearrangement joins TRBV12-5 to TRBJ2-7; 9 nucleotides line up with TRBD2. The CDR3 spans 14 residues. The germline V gene encodes CDR1 LGHNT and CDR2 FRNRAP. The trim removed 3 bases at V and 5 bases at J, leaving 5 bases unmatched. The CDR3 region is CASGFRLAADEQYF. The CDR3 coding sequence is TGTGCTAGTGGTTTCCGACTAGCGGCGGACGAGCAGTACTTC.

Many counts were recorded for this clonotype. V and J are TRBV5-1 and TRBJ1-6; D gene uncertain. V was trimmed by 0 bases and J by 0 bases, leaving 13 bases between them. CDR1 is SGHRS, CDR2 YFSETQ, per germline. The CDR3 runs to 18 residues. The CDR3 loop is CASSLDLGHSSYNSPLHF. The CDR3 DNA reads as TGCGCCAGCAGCTTGGATCTGGGCCACAGCTCCTATAATTCACCCCTCCACTTT.

A few counts support this clonotype. CDR3 DNA sequence: TGTGCCAGCAGCCCAACTCGACAGGGTTATAACTATGGCTACACCTTC. Residues: CASSPTRQGYNYGYTF. V gene TRBV4-2 combines with J gene TRBJ1-2, with 7 bases that match TRBD1. The CDR3 has 16 amino acids. V lost 4 bases to trimming and J lost 1 base; unmatched junction nucleotides: 9. Germline V lookup: CDR1 LGHNA, CDR2 YNFKEQ.

V is TRBV29-1 and J is TRBJ2-2; D might be TRBD1 (5 bases). CDR1 and CDR2 from the germline V gene are SQVTM and ANQGSEA. This CDR3 contains 11 residues. The chain's CDR3 is CSKTWGGELFF. CDR3 in DNA: TGCAGTAAAACGTGGGGCGGAGAGCTGTTTTTT.

J is TRBJ2-2 and V is TRBV29-1, with D tentatively TRBD1 or TRBD2 (5 bases each). CDR1 SQVTM and CDR2 ANQGSEA come from the germline V gene. Trimming cost V 4 bases and J 7 bases, with 25 bases left between them. This CDR3 is 17 amino acids long. The CDR3 sequence is CSVVDNRDGLHLGELFF. The CDR3 bases are TGCAGCGTTGTGGACAACCGGGACGGACTTCACCTCGGGGAGCTGTTTTTT.

This chain uses TRBV5-1 with TRBJ2-7; D remains unclear. Trimming stripped 0 bases from V and 3 bases from J, with 13 bases between. This CDR3 region has 15 residues. CDR1 and CDR2 from the germline V gene are SGHRS and YFSETQ. This CDR3 is CASSLVGSTGYEQYF. CDR3 nucleotide sequence: TGCGCCAGCAGCTTGGTTGGCAGTACGGGCTACGAGCAGTACTTC.

The chain has TRBV5-1 and TRBJ1-2; D possibly corresponds to TRBD1 (6 bases). The CDR3 contains 14 residues. Germline CDR1 is SGHRS and CDR2 is YFSETQ. V shed 4 bases and J shed 7 bases, with 17 bases lying between them. The CDR3 is CASSLRTDKSGYTF. CDR3 nucleotide sequence: TGCGCCAGCAGCCTGCGGACAGATAAATCTGGCTACACCTTC. The whole variable domain, remainder taken from reference TRBV5-1 and TRBJ1-2, is KAGVTQTPRYLIKTRGQQVTLSCSPISGHRSVSWYQQTPGQGLQFLFEYFSETQRNKGNFPGRFSGRQFSNSRSEMNVSTLELGDSALYLCASSLRTDKSGYTFGSGTRLTVV.

This clonotype was detected only a few times. V gene TRBV4-3 combines with J gene TRBJ2-1, with a tentative D call TRBD2 (5 bases). The germline CDR1 and CDR2 sequences are LGHNA and YSLEER. The CDR3 runs 16 residues. V lost 0 bases and J 3 bases, leaving 12 bases between the germline ends. CDR3 DNA sequence: TGCGCCAGCAGCCAAGAAAGAAGCGGCTTCTACAATGAGCAGTTCTTC. It is translated as CASSQERSGFYNEQFF.

This clonotype was picked up a small number of times. V and J are TRBV7-9 and TRBJ2-1, with D possibly called TRBD1 or TRBD2 (5 bases each). Germline V lookup: CDR1 SEHNR, CDR2 FQNEAQ (reference sequence). The CDR3 is 17 amino acids. V shed 3 bases and J shed 3 bases, with 18 bases lying between them. The CDR3 DNA sequence: TGTGCCAGCAGCTTTGCCCGGGGCCCGAGAGACTACAATGAGCAGTTCTTC. Its translation is CASSFARGPRDYNEQFF.

This clonotype appeared a few times. This chain uses TRBV7-9 with TRBJ2-1, with TRBD2 as a possible D gene (6 bases). V was clipped by 11 bases and J by 4 bases, with 18 bases between them. The germline V gene encodes CDR1 SEHNR and CDR2 FQNEAQ (reference sequence). The CDR3 is 14 amino acids. DNA for the CDR3: TGTGCCTCCGGACCCTTGGGAGGATACAATGAGCAGTTCTTC. Translating gives CASGPLGGYNEQFF.

In its sample, this clonotype was seen a few times. The chain has TRBV6-5 and TRBJ1-1; D perhaps matches TRBD1 (6 bases). This CDR3 has 15 amino acids. Between the trimmed V and J ends, which lost 3 bases and 4 bases, there was a span of 15 bases. Looked up from germline, CDR1 is MNHEY and CDR2 is SVGAGI. The DNA of the CDR3 is TGTGCCAGCAGTTATTTCGGGGGGGGCGGCACTGAAGCTTTCTTT. Translated: CASSYFGGGGTEAFF.

This chain uses TRBV20-1 with TRBJ2-1; TRBD2 is a possible D gene (6 bases). This CDR3 is built from 14 residues. V dropped 6 bases and J dropped 3 bases, with 15 bases sitting between them. CDR1 DFQATT and CDR2 SNEGSKA come from the germline V gene (reference sequence). The CDR3 reads CSALPSVHYNEQFF. The DNA of the CDR3 is TGCAGTGCCCTTCCTAGCGTTCACTACAATGAGCAGTTCTTC.